Following are 20 T cell receptor beta chains from one sample sequenced in a study of shared clonotypes between healthy human individuals. The method was immunoSEQ multiplex PCR; TCRdb's version includes in-frame clones alone and lacks a portion of them. The sample holds hundreds of thousands of clones, about 92% seen once. CD8 cells regarded as naive lacked CD45RO, were positively chosen for CCR7, and omitted terminally differentiated effector memory CD45RA+ cells. Sequencing was performed on naive CD8+ T cells sorted from blood. These receptors originate from a man aged 30-40 years in good health.

The gene calls are TRBV2 and TRBJ2-7; D may correspond to TRBD1 or TRBD2 (5 bases each). V dropped 4 bases and J dropped 2 bases, with 9 bases sitting between them. CDR1 is SNHLY, CDR2 FYNNEI, per germline. The CDR3 has 13 residues. CDR3 loop: CASSGDPAYEQYF. CDR3 sequence (DNA): TGTGCCAGCAGTGGGGACCCCGCCTACGAGCAGTACTTC. The full variable domain, its missing parts supplied by reference TRBV2 and TRBJ2-7, is EPEVTQTPSHQVTQMGQEVILRCVPISNHLYFYWYRQILGQKVEFLVSFYNNEISEKSEIFDDQFSVERPDGSNFTLKIRSTKLEDSAMYFCASSGDPAYEQYFGPGTRLTVT.

The chain is built from TRBV4-1 and TRBJ1-1; D is ambiguous. The CDR3 extends over 11 amino acids. Germline CDR1 and CDR2: MGHRA and YSYEKL. V gave up 5 bases and J gave up 1 base, with 2 bases separating them. CDR3 DNA sequence: TGCGCCAGCAGCAAGAACACTGAAGCTTTCTTT. Translated, it gives CASSKNTEAFF.

This clone was observed a handful of times. J is TRBJ2-6 and V is TRBV27; D is ambiguous. The CDR3 contains 15 residues. V lost 6 bases to trimming and J lost 0 bases, with 9 bases between them. Germline CDR1 MNHEY, CDR2 SMNVEV (reference sequence). CDR3 residues: CASSPISSGANVLTF. The CDR3 DNA reads TGTGCCAGCAGCCCAATAAGCTCTGGGGCCAACGTCCTGACTTTC.

This chain links TRBV29-1 with TRBJ2-5, with 8 bases aligning to TRBD1. The V segment lost 8 bases and the J segment 4 bases; nucleotides outside the gene matches: 12. The germline V gene has CDR1 SQVTM and CDR2 ANQGSEA. The CDR3 runs to 14 residues. CDR3 nucleotide sequence: TGCAGCCACTATGAGACAGGGGTTGGAGAGACCCAGTACTTC. Amino acid sequence: CSHYETGVGETQYF.

This chain uses TRBV28 with TRBJ2-1, with D possibly matching TRBD1 (6 bases). V lost 2 bases and J 4 bases, leaving 12 bases between the germline ends. Germline CDR1 MDHEN, CDR2 SYDVKM. The CDR3 totals 15 residues. CDR3 coding DNA: TGTGCCAGCAGTTTAGAGGGACACTTTTACAATGAGCAGTTCTTC. It encodes CASSLEGHFYNEQFF. Using reference TRBV28 and TRBJ2-1 for the parts outside the CDR3, the full variable domain is DVKVTQSSRYLVKRTGEKVFLECVQDMDHENMFWYRQDPGLGLRLIYFSYDVKMKEKGDIPEGYSVSREKKERFSLILESASTNQTSMYLCASSLEGHFYNEQFFGPGTRLTVL.

This clone appeared a single time. The chain couples TRBV7-9 to TRBJ1-4, with a possible D match to TRBD1 (5 bases). There are 15 residues in the CDR3. CDR1 is SEHNR and CDR2 is FQNEAQ in the germline V gene (reference sequence). Trimming took 4 bases from V and 6 from J, leaving 15 bases between them. The CDR3 DNA reads as TGTGCCAGCAGCTACTACCAGGGCGAAGATGAAAAACTGTTTTTT. Translation gives CASSYYQGEDEKLFF.

The chain employs TRBV7-9 and TRBJ2-3, with D tentatively TRBD1 (5 bases). CDR1 is SEHNR, CDR2 FQNEAQ, per germline (reference sequence). This CDR3 has 17 residues. Trimming cost V 5 bases and J 3 bases, with 21 bases left between them. In DNA form, the CDR3 reads TGTGCCAGCAGCGCCTTGACAGACGGCGCCGCGACAGATACGCAGTATTTT. This gives the protein CASSALTDGAATDTQYF.

V is TRBV12-5 and J is TRBJ2-5; TRBD2 agrees at 7 bases. Germline CDR1 reads LGHNT; CDR2 reads FRNRAP. V was clipped by 6 bases and J by 5 bases; unmatched bases: 6. The CDR3 is 13 amino acids. The CDR3 protein is CASGRGGRETQYF. In DNA, the CDR3 is TGTGCTAGTGGACGCGGGGGTCGTGAGACCCAGTACTTC.

On this clone: Within the sample, other DNA sequences also encode this same CDR3. The chain joins TRBV2 to TRBJ2-5; tentative D call: TRBD2 (5 bases). Between the trimmed V and J ends, which lost 11 bases and 5 bases, there was a span of 12 bases. The germline V gene has CDR1 SNHLY and CDR2 FYNNEI. This CDR3 contains 11 residues. The CDR3 DNA reads as TGTGCCCGGCGGGTTGGGGAGACCCAGTACTTC. This gives the protein CARRVGETQYF.

The CDR3 is CASSLRDRTYEQYF. The DNA for the CDR3 is TGTGCCAGTAGTCTCCGGGACAGGACCTACGAGCAGTACTTC. This chain connects TRBV19 to TRBJ2-7, with 8 bases matching TRBD1. V gave up 5 bases and J gave up 2 bases; unmatched junction bases: 5. This CDR3 contains 14 residues. The germline CDR1 and CDR2 sequences are LNHDA and SQIVND (reference sequence). Variable domain in full (rest from reference TRBV19 and TRBJ2-7): DGGITQSPKYLFRKEGQNVTLSCEQNLNHDAMYWYRQDPGQGLRLIYYSQIVNDFQKGDIAEGYSVSREKKESFPLTVTSAQKNPTAFYLCASSLRDRTYEQYFGPGTRLTVT.

The gene calls are TRBV10-1 and TRBJ2-7; the D is unclear. V was clipped by 8 bases and J by 3 bases, with 8 bases between them. Germline V gives CDR1 WNHNN, CDR2 SYGVQD (reference sequence). The CDR3 totals 11 residues. CDR3 nucleotides: TGCGCCAGCTCCTCCGGCTACGAGCAGTACTTC. As protein: CASSSGYEQYF.

This clone appeared once. This sequence joins TRBV7-9 and TRBJ2-5, with D possibly matching TRBD2 (6 bases). This CDR3 comprises 16 residues. CDR1 is SEHNR and CDR2 is FQNEAQ in the germline V gene (reference sequence). V dropped 6 bases and J dropped 2 bases, with 19 bases sitting between them. CDR3 DNA sequence: TGTGCCAGCAGTTCGGGACGACTAGGAGGGCAAGAGACCCAGTACTTC. Translated: CASSSGRLGGQETQYF.

This chain links TRBV18 with TRBJ2-7, with D tentatively TRBD1 (6 bases). The CDR3 sequence is 16 residues long. Per the germline V gene, CDR1 is KGHSH and CDR2 is LQKENI. Trimming removed 3 bases at V and 3 bases at J, with 18 bases between. In DNA, the CDR3 is TGTGCCAGCTCACCCCTCGGGGCAGGGGAGAGCTACGAGCAGTACTTC. This translates into CASSPLGAGESYEQYF.

V is TRBV9 and J is TRBJ2-3, with D perhaps TRBD1 (6 bases). V lost 5 bases to trimming and J lost 0 bases, with 13 bases between them. Germline V CDR1 and CDR2: SGDLS, YYNGEE. The CDR3 covers 15 residues. The CDR3 loop reads CASRRGGSSTDTQYF. Here the CDR3 DNA reads TGTGCCAGCAGAAGAGGGGGTTCTAGCACAGATACGCAGTATTTT.

This sequence joins TRBV28 and TRBJ2-5, with 8 positions matching TRBD2. In germline, CDR1 is MDHEN, CDR2 SYDVKM. The CDR3 contains 15 residues. V lost 3 bases, J lost 2 bases, and 5 bases stayed unmatched. The CDR3 is CASSFRLAHQETQYF. CDR3 in DNA: TGTGCCAGCAGTTTTCGACTAGCGCATCAAGAGACCCAGTACTTC.

V usage is TRBV28 and J usage is TRBJ2-3, with D perhaps being TRBD1 or TRBD2 (5 bases each). The CDR3 totals 17 residues. Between the trimmed V and J ends, which lost 6 bases and 3 bases, there was a span of 22 bases. CDR1 and CDR2 (germline): MDHEN, SYDVKM. CDR3 nucleotides: TGTGCCAGCAGGGGCTGGTTGCAGGGAGTTATAACAGATACGCAGTATTTT. Its translation: CASRGWLQGVITDTQYF.

Only one count was recorded for this clone. The chain recombines TRBV5-5 with TRBJ1-2; D may be TRBD1 (5 bases). Germline CDR1 SGHKS, CDR2 YYEKEE (reference sequence). V was trimmed by 2 bases and J by 2 bases, leaving 10 bases between them. CDR3 length: 14 residues. The CDR3 spells CASSLPGANYGYTF. CDR3 in DNA: TGTGCCAGCAGCTTACCCGGGGCCAACTATGGCTACACCTTC. The full variable domain, its missing parts supplied by reference TRBV5-5 and TRBJ1-2, is DAGVTQSPTHLIKTRGQQVTLRCSPISGHKSVSWYQQVLGQGPQFIFQYYEKEERGRGNFPDRFSARQFPNYSSELNVNALLLGDSALYLCASSLPGANYGYTFGSGTRLTVV.

The chain recombines TRBV29-1 with TRBJ2-1, with 11 nucleotides matching TRBD2. V shed 6 bases and J 5 bases; nucleotides not matched to a gene: 3. Germline V lookup: CDR1 SQVTM, CDR2 ANQGSEA. CDR3 size: 13 residues. CDR3 in amino acids: CSVRLAGNNEQFF. DNA of the CDR3: TGCAGCGTCCGACTAGCGGGAAACAATGAGCAGTTCTTC.

The chain employs TRBV5-1 and TRBJ2-2; tentative D call: TRBD2 (5 bases). The CDR3 consists of 12 residues. Germline V gene data show CDR1 as SGHRS and CDR2 as YFSETQ. V dropped 4 bases and J dropped 8 bases, with 9 bases sitting between them. Here the CDR3 DNA reads TGCGCCAGCAGCCATCGGGGTGGGGAGCTGTTTTTT. Protein product: CASSHRGGELFF.

This chain links TRBV9 with TRBJ2-7; D is unresolved. V shed 2 bases and J shed 4 bases, with 13 bases lying between them. The germline V gene has CDR1 SGDLS and CDR2 YYNGEE. The CDR3 consists of 14 residues. In nucleotides, the CDR3 is TGTGCCAGCAGCGTTGGGCATTTGGGATACGAGCAGTACTTC. Amino acid sequence: CASSVGHLGYEQYF.